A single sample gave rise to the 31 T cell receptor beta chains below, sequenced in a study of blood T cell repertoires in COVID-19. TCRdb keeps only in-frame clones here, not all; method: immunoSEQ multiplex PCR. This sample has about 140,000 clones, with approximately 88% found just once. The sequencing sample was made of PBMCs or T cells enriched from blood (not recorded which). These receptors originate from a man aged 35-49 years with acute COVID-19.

The CDR3 nucleotides read TGTGCCAGCAGAGTCCGGGACAATAGCAATCAGCCCCAGCATTTT. This encodes CASRVRDNSNQPQHF. The chain couples TRBV6-5 to TRBJ1-5; D might be TRBD1 (6 bases). This CDR3 has 15 residues. CDR1 and CDR2 (germline): MNHEY, SVGAGI. V gave up 6 bases and J gave up 0 bases, with 12 bases separating them.

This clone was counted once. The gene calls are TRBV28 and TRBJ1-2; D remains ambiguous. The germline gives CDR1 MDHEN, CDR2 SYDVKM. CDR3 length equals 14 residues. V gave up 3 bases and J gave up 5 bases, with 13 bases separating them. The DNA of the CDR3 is TGTGCCAGCAGTTTGAGTGGTTTGTGGTATGGCTACACCTTC. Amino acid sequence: CASSLSGLWYGYTF.

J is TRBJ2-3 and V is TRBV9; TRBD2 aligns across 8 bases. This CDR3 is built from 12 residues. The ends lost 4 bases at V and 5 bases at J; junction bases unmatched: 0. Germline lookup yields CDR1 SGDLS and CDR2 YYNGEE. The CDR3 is CASSLAGDTQYF. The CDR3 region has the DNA TGTGCCAGCAGCCTAGCGGGAGATACGCAGTATTTT.

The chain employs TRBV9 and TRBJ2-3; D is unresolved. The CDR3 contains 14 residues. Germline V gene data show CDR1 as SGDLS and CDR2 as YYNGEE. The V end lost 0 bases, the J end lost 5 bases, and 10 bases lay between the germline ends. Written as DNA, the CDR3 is TGTGCCAGCAGCGTAGTGGAGCGTCAAGATACGCAGTATTTT. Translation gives CASSVVERQDTQYF.

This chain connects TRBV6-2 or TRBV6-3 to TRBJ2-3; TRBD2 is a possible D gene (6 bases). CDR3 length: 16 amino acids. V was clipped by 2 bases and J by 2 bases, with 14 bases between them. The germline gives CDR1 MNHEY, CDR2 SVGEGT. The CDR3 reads CASSYGEATSTDTQYF. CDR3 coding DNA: TGTGCCAGCAGTTACGGGGAGGCAACTTCCACAGATACGCAGTATTTT.

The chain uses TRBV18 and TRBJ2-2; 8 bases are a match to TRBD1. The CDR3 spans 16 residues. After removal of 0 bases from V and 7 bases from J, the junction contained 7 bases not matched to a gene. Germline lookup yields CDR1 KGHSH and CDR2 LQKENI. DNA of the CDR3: TGTGCCAGCTCACCACCGGACAGGGAGATTATCGGGGAGCTGTTTTTT. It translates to CASSPPDREIIGELFF.

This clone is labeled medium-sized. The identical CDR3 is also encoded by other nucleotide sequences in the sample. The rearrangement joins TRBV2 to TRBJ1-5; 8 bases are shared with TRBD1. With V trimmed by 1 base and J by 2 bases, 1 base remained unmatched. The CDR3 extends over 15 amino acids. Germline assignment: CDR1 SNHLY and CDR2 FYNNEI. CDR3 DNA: TGTGCCAGCAGTGAAGGGGGACAGGGCAATCAGCCCCAGCATTTT. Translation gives CASSEGGQGNQPQHF.

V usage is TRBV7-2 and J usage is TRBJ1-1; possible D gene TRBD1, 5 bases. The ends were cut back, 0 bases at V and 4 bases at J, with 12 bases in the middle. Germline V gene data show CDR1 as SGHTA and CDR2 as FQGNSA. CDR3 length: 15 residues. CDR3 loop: CASSLALQGSTEAFF. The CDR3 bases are TGTGCCAGCAGCTTAGCGCTGCAGGGCAGCACTGAAGCTTTCTTT.

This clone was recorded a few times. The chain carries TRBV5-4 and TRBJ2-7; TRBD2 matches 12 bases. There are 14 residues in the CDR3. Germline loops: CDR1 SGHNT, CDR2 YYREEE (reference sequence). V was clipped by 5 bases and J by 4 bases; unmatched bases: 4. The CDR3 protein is CASSRTSGMYEQYF. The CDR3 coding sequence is TGTGCCAGCAGTCGGACTAGCGGGATGTACGAGCAGTACTTC.

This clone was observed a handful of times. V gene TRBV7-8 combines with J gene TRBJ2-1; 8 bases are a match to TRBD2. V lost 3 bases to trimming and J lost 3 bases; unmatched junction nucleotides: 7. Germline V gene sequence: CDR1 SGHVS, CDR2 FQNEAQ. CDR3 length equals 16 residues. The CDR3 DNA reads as TGTGCCAGCAGCTTGTTTAGCGGGATAAACTACAATGAGCAGTTCTTC. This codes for CASSLFSGINYNEQFF.

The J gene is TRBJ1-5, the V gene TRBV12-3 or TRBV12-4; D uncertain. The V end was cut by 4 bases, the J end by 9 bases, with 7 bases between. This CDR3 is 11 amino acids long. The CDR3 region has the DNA TGTGCCAGCAGTTCCGGGAGGCCCCAGCATTTT. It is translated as CASSSGRPQHF.

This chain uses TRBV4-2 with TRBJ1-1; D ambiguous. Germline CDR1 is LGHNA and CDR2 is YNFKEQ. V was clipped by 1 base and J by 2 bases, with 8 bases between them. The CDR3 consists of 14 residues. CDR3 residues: CASSQVWRNTEAFF. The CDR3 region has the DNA TGTGCCAGCAGCCAAGTCTGGAGAAACACTGAAGCTTTCTTT.

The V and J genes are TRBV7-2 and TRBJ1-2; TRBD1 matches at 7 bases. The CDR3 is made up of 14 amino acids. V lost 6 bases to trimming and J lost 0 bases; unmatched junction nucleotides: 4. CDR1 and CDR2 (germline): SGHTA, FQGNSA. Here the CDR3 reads CASRQGRANYGYTF. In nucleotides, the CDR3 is TGTGCCAGCAGACAGGGGAGAGCTAACTATGGCTACACCTTC.

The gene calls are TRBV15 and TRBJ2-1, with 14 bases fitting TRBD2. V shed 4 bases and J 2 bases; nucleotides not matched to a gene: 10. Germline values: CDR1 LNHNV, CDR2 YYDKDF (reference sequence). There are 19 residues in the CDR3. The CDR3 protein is CATSIGGLAGVGAYNEQFF. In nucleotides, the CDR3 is TGTGCCACCAGCATCGGGGGACTAGCGGGGGTAGGGGCCTACAATGAGCAGTTCTTC.

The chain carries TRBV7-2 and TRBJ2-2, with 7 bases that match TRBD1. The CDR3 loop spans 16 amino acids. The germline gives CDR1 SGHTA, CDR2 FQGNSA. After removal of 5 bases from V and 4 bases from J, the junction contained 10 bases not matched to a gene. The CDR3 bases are TGTGCCAGCAGCACCCGAGGGGGCCTCTTCACCGGGGAGCTGTTTTTT. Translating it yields CASSTRGGLFTGELFF.

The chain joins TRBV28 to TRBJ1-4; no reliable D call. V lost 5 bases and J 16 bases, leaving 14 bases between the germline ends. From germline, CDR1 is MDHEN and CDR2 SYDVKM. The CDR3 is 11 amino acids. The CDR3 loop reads CASSPQSGTFF. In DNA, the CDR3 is TGTGCCAGCAGTCCTCAGAGCGGCACGTTTTTT.

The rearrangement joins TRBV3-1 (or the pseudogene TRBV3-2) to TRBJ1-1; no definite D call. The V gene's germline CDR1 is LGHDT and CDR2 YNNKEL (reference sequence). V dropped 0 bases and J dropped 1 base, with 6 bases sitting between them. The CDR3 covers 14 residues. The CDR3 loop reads CASSQDGTNTEAFF. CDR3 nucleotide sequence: TGTGCCAGCAGCCAAGATGGCACGAACACTGAAGCTTTCTTT.

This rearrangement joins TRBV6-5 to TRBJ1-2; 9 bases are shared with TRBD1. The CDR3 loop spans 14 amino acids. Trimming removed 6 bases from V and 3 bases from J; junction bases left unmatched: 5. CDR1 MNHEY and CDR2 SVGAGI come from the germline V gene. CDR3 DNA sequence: TGTGCCAGCAGGGGGACAGGGTCCGACTATGGCTACACCTTC. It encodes CASRGTGSDYGYTF.

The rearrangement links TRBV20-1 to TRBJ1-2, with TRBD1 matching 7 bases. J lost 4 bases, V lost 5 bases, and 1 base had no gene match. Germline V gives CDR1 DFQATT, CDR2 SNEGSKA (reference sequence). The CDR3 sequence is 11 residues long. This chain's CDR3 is CSAGTAYGYTF. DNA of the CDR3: TGCAGTGCTGGGACAGCCTATGGCTACACCTTC.

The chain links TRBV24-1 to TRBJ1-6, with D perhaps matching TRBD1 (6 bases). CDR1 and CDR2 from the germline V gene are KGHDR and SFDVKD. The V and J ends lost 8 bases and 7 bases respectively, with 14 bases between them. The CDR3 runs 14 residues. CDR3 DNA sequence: TGTGCCACCAAAGGGAGGGGGGAAAATTCACCCCTCCACTTT. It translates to CATKGRGENSPLHF.

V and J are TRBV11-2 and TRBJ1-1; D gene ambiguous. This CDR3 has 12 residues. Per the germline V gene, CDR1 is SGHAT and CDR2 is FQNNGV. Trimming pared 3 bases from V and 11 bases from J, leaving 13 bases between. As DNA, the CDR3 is TGTGCCAGCAGCTTTATTCCCCAGCGCGCTTTCTTT. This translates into CASSFIPQRAFF.

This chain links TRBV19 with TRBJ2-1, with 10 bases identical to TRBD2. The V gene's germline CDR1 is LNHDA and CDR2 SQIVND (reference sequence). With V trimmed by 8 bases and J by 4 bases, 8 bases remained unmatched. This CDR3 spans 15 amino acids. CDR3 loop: CASALAGAVYNEQFF. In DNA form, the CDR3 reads TGTGCCAGTGCCCTAGCGGGGGCCGTATACAATGAGCAGTTCTTC.

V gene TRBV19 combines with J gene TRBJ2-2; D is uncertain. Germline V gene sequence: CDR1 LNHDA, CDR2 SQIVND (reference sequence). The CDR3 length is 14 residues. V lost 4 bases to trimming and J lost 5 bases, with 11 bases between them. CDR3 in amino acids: CASSRAVPTGELFF. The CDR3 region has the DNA TGTGCCAGTAGTAGGGCAGTTCCGACCGGGGAGCTGTTTTTT.

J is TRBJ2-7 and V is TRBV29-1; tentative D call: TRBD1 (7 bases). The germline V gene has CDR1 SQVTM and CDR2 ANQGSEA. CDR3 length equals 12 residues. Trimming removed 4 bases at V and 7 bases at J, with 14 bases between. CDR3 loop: CSVVEGAEEQYF. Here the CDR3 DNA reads TGCAGCGTTGTGGAGGGGGCTGAAGAGCAGTACTTC.

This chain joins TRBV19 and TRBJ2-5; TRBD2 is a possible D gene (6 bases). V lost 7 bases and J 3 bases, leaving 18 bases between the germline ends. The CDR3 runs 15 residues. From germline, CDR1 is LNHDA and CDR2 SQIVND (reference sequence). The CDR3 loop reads CASTSTGGGEETQYF. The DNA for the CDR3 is TGTGCCAGTACCTCAACGGGTGGAGGGGAAGAGACCCAGTACTTC.

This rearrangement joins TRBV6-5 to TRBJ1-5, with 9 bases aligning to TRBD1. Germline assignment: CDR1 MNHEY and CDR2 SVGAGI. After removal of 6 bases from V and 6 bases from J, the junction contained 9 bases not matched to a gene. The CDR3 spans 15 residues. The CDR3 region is CASRNTGGGSQPQHF. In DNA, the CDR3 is TGTGCCAGCAGGAATACAGGGGGCGGCAGTCAGCCCCAGCATTTT.

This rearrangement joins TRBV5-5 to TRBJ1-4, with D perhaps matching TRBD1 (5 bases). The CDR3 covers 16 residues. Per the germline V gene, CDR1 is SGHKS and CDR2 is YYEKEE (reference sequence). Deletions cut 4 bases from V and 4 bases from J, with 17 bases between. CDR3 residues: CASSTPDRDFNEKLFF. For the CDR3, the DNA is TGTGCCAGCAGCACCCCCGACCGGGACTTTAATGAAAAACTGTTTTTT.

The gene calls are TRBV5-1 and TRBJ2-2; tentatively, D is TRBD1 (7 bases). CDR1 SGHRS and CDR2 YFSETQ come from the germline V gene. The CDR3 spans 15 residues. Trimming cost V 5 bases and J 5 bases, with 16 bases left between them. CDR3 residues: CASRPQGGSTGELFF. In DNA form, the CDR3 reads TGCGCCAGCAGGCCTCAGGGGGGAAGTACCGGGGAGCTGTTTTTT.

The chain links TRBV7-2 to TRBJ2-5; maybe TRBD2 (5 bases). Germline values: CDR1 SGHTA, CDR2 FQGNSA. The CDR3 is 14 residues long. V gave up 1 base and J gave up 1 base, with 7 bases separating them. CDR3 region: CASSLVGAQETQYF. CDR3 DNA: TGTGCCAGCAGCTTAGTGGGAGCCCAAGAGACCCAGTACTTC.

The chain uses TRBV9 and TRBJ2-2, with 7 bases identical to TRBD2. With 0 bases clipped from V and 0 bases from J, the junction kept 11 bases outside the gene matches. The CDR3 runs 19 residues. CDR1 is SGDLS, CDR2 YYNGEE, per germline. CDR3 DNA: TGTGCCAGCAGCGTAGTAGGCGGGGGAGGGGCTCCGAACACCGGGGAGCTGTTTTTT. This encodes CASSVVGGGGAPNTGELFF.

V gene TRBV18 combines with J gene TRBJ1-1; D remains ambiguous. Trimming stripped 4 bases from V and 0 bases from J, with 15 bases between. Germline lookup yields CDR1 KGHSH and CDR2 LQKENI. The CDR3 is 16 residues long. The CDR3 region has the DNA TGTGCCAGCTCACTAAAGCAGGTTGACCTGAACACTGAAGCTTTCTTT. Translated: CASSLKQVDLNTEAFF.